The clone carrying this T cell receptor beta chain was detected only a few times. Here the gene names and germline are mouse. The CDR3 goes on 1 residue after the read ends, and that part is filled in from the germline J gene. This specimen comes from a study of tissue T cells after allogeneic stem cell transplantation. CDR1 KGHPV and CDR2 FQNQEV come from the germline V gene (reference sequence). CDR3 length: 13 residues. Deletions cut 3 bases from V and 0 bases from J, with 5 bases between. Assay: immunoSEQ multiplex PCR; the TCRdb copy retains only in-frame clones and omits some. The table lists roughly 10,000 clones, roughly two fifths of them singletons, with about 1.9% in the top ten. Regarding time point: mouse harvest day 7 after allogeneic transplant. The graft held 10^6 splenic CD5+ T cells and 10^7 T-cell-depleted bone marrow cells. Tissues came from B6→BALB/c major-mismatch GVHD mice at day 7 or 14.

The source is a female BALB/c mouse given C57BL/6 T cells with graft-versus-host disease after an allogeneic hematopoietic cell transplant. The V call is TRBV26, the J call TRBJ1-2; D is unresolved. Sample: skin. The CDR3 DNA, read in part, is TGTGCCAGCAGTCTACAGACAAACTCCGACTACACC. Amino acid sequence: CASSLQTNSDYT. Given in full, the CDR3 is CASSLQTNSDYTF.